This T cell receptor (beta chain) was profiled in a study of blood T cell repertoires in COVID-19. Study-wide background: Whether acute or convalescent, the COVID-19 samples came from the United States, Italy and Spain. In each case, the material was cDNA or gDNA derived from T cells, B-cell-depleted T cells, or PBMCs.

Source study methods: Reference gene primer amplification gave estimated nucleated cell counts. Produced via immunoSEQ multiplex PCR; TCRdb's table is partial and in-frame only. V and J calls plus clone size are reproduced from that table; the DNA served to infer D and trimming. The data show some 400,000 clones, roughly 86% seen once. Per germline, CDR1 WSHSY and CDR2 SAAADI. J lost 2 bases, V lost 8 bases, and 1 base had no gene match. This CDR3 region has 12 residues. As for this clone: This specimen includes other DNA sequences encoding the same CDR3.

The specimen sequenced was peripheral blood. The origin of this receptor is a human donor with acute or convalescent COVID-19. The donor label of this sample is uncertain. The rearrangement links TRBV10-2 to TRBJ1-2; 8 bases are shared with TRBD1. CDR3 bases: TGCGCCAGCCGGACAGGGAACTATGGCTACACCTTC. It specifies CASRTGNYGYTF.